Listed here are 22 T cell receptor beta chains from one sample, sequenced in a study of T-cell memory formation after mild COVID-19. MiXCR, applied by TCRdb to the 5' RACE reads, yields one record per CDR3 protein. Of hundreds of thousands of distinct CDR3 sequences listed, over 15% are singletons. Input material: PBMCs or a T cell subset sorted from them (not recorded which). The receptors derive from an adult woman who had mild COVID-19 (a few samples of this study predate the infection). Cell type and time point are not known.

Ten or more counts support this clonotype. The chain is built from TRBV5-1 and TRBJ1-5; no clear D. The CDR3 length is 13 residues. Germline values: CDR1 SGHRS, CDR2 YFSETQ. V lost 0 bases, J lost 7 bases, and 8 bases lay in between. The CDR3 DNA reads as TGCGCCAGCAGCTTGGATCTGGGGCAGCCCCAGCATTTT. This encodes CASSLDLGQPQHF.

The table lists this clonotype with a few counts. The CDR3 region has the DNA TGCGCCAGCAGCTTGGGACTTAACAGATTCACTCCCACTGAAGCTTTCTTT. Its translation: CASSLGLNRFTPTEAFF. The V call is TRBV5-1, the J call TRBJ1-1; no reliable D call. The CDR3 consists of 17 residues. The V gene lost 0 bases and the J gene lost 4 bases, with 19 bases spanning the gap. Per the germline V gene, CDR1 is SGHRS and CDR2 is YFSETQ.

This chain links TRBV6-1 with TRBJ2-5; 10 bases fit TRBD1. Germline CDR1 MNHNS, CDR2 SASEGT. After removal of 6 bases from V and 7 bases from J, the junction contained 14 bases not matched to a gene. This CDR3 is 16 amino acids long. CDR3 coding DNA: TGTGCCAGCAGAGAACCGGGACAGGGGCTGGCTGGGACCCAGTACTTC. Amino acids: CASREPGQGLAGTQYF.

The gene calls are TRBV24-1 and TRBJ2-3, with 14 bases that match TRBD2. Germline CDR1 is KGHDR and CDR2 is SFDVKD. The CDR3 sequence is 18 residues long. The V segment lost 5 bases and the J segment 6 bases; nucleotides outside the gene matches: 12. CDR3 DNA: TGTGCCACCAGTGGCCGTGACGGGACTAGCGGGAGAGAGGATACGCAGTATTTT. Translating it yields CATSGRDGTSGREDTQYF.

This clonotype was counted between two and nine times. The gene calls are TRBV20-1 and TRBJ2-2; D not resolved. The V and J ends lost 2 bases and 2 bases respectively, with 9 bases between them. This CDR3 region has 14 residues. CDR1 DFQATT and CDR2 SNEGSKA come from the germline V gene (reference sequence). This CDR3 reads CSARPGINTGELFF. For the CDR3, the DNA is TGCAGTGCTAGACCGGGCATCAACACCGGGGAGCTGTTTTTT.

The chain recombines TRBV15 with TRBJ2-7; tentatively, D is TRBD1 (6 bases). The CDR3 contains 13 residues. CDR1 LNHNV and CDR2 YYDKDF come from the germline V gene (reference sequence). V was shortened by 0 bases and J by 5 bases, with 8 bases between the two germline ends. CDR3 in DNA: TGTGCCACCAGCAGAGACCACAGGGACGAGCAGTACTTC. It is translated as CATSRDHRDEQYF. Complete variable domain (other parts from reference TRBV15 and TRBJ2-7): DAMVIQNPRYQVTQFGKPVTLSCSQTLNHNVMYWYQQKSSQAPKLLFHYYDKDFNNEADTPDNFQSRRPNTSFCFLDIRSPGLGDTAMYLCATSRDHRDEQYFGPGTRLTVT.

In this sample, this clonotype turned up a few times. This sequence joins TRBV29-1 and TRBJ1-2; no reliable D call. The CDR3 extends over 15 amino acids. The germline gives CDR1 SQVTM, CDR2 ANQGSEA. Trimming left V 1 base short and J 7 bases short, with 19 bases between. The CDR3 loop reads CSVEVVEGVGVGYTF. The CDR3 bases are TGCAGCGTTGAAGTAGTGGAGGGCGTAGGCGTTGGCTACACCTTC.

This clonotype appeared a few times. The chain combines TRBV9 with TRBJ2-5, with 8 bases lining up with TRBD1. V shed 3 bases and J 5 bases; nucleotides not matched to a gene: 12. The V gene's germline CDR1 is SGDLS and CDR2 YYNGEE. The CDR3 loop spans 16 amino acids. CDR3 in DNA: TGTGCCAGCAGCGCCAAAGACAGGGGCTGGGGCGAGACCCAGTACTTC. It translates to CASSAKDRGWGETQYF.

The chain joins TRBV6-5 to TRBJ2-5; TRBD1 matches 7 bases. The CDR3 is 17 residues long. Per germline, CDR1 MNHEY and CDR2 SVGAGI. After removal of 0 bases from V and 3 bases from J, the junction contained 10 bases not matched to a gene. The CDR3 region has the DNA TGTGCCAGCAGTTACTCATTGACAGGGAGTCCCAAAGAGACCCAGTACTTC. Its protein product is CASSYSLTGSPKETQYF.

This clonotype was observed at least ten times. This rearrangement joins TRBV20-1 to TRBJ1-4, with D unresolved. V lost 3 bases, J lost 4 bases, and 12 bases lay in between. In germline, CDR1 is DFQATT, CDR2 SNEGSKA (reference sequence). This CDR3 comprises 14 residues. DNA for the CDR3: TGCAGTGCTAGTTTCGGGCAGCTTAATGAAAAACTGTTTTTT. Translated, it gives CSASFGQLNEKLFF.

This chain joins TRBV19 and TRBJ1-5; D unclear. Per germline, CDR1 LNHDA and CDR2 SQIVND (reference sequence). The CDR3 covers 14 residues. V was pared by 4 bases and J by 8 bases, with 15 bases between. The CDR3 is CASSTRTIREPQHF. For the CDR3, the DNA is TGTGCCAGTAGTACCCGAACGATTAGGGAGCCCCAGCATTTT.

This clonotype was observed a handful of times. The V and J genes are TRBV5-6 and TRBJ2-2, with D hard to call. CDR1 and CDR2 (germline): SGHDT, YYEEEE. CDR3 length equals 12 residues. V was shortened by 2 bases and J by 16 bases, with 15 bases between the two germline ends. CDR3: CASSFSGPPWFF. CDR3 nucleotide sequence: TGTGCCAGCAGCTTCTCCGGGCCCCCGTGGTTTTTT. Together with reference TRBV5-6 and TRBJ2-2, the CDR3 gives the full variable domain: DAGVTQSPTHLIKTRGQQVTLRCSPKSGHDTVSWYQQALGQGPQFIFQYYEEEERQRGNFPDRFSGHQFPNYSSELNVNALLLGDSALYLCASSFSGPPWFFGEGSRLTVL.

The chain links TRBV9 to TRBJ1-1; possible D gene TRBD1, 5 bases. Deletions cut 4 bases from V and 7 bases from J, with 11 bases between. The germline gives CDR1 SGDLS, CDR2 YYNGEE. The CDR3 is 12 amino acids. CDR3 DNA sequence: TGTGCCAGCAGCCCACAGGATTATGAAGCTTTCTTT. It encodes CASSPQDYEAFF.

This clonotype was observed a few times. The J gene is TRBJ2-7, the V gene TRBV18, with TRBD2 identical over 7 bases. The CDR3 length is 14 residues. Germline V gene data show CDR1 as KGHSH and CDR2 as LQKENI. Germline trimming cut 0 bases from V and 4 bases from J; bases unmatched to any gene: 3. The CDR3 bases are TGTGCCAGCTCACCACCTGGACTAGTGTACGAGCAGTACTTC. Amino acid sequence: CASSPPGLVYEQYF.

The rearrangement links TRBV7-9 to TRBJ2-7, with TRBD2 as a possible D gene (5 bases). Germline-derived CDR1 and CDR2 are SEHNR and FQNEAQ (reference sequence). The length of the CDR3 is 13 residues. V was trimmed by 4 bases and J by 5 bases, leaving 12 bases between them. The CDR3 DNA reads as TGTGCCAGCAGCTCCCTCCGGGGAAACGAGCAGTACTTC. This translates into CASSSLRGNEQYF.

This clonotype was observed a handful of times. This chain joins TRBV6-5 and TRBJ2-1; 9 bases are shared with TRBD2. The V gene's germline CDR1 is MNHEY and CDR2 SVGAGI. Trimming at V came to 5 bases and at J to 8 bases, leaving 13 bases not matched to a gene. This CDR3 region has 16 residues. The chain's CDR3 is CASSPDSGGERDEQFF. The CDR3 nucleotides read TGTGCCAGCAGTCCCGATAGCGGGGGCGAACGCGATGAGCAGTTCTTC.

The chain joins TRBV3-1 to TRBJ1-1; no reliable D call. The CDR3 has 15 amino acids. Per the germline V gene, CDR1 is LGHDT and CDR2 is YNNKEL (reference sequence). Trimming stripped 2 bases from V and 1 base from J, with 11 bases between. The CDR3 DNA follows: TGTGCCAGCAGCCAAATCAGAGGAGGGAACACTGAAGCTTTCTTT. Amino acid sequence: CASSQIRGGNTEAFF.

The chain is built from TRBV30 and TRBJ1-1; D is perhaps TRBD1 (5 bases). The ends were cut back, 3 bases at V and 4 bases at J, with 15 bases in the middle. Germline CDR1 GTSNPN, CDR2 SVGIG (reference sequence). The CDR3 length is 14 residues. CDR3 protein: CAWRQTRGGTEAFF. The DNA of the CDR3 is TGTGCCTGGAGACAAACCCGGGGCGGCACTGAAGCTTTCTTT.

This clonotype was picked up a small number of times. The V and J genes are TRBV5-1 and TRBJ2-1, with D uncertain. This CDR3 contains 14 residues. Trimming pared 2 bases from V and 2 bases from J, leaving 8 bases between. Germline V gives CDR1 SGHRS, CDR2 YFSETQ. DNA for the CDR3: TGCGCCAGCAGCTTCCGGGCGGCCTACAATGAGCAGTTCTTC. This gives the protein CASSFRAAYNEQFF.

The chain employs TRBV30 and TRBJ1-2; perhaps TRBD1 as D (6 bases). The CDR3 is 14 amino acids. From germline, CDR1 is GTSNPN and CDR2 SVGIG (reference sequence). The germline V and J ends were trimmed by 4 bases and 4 bases, with 16 bases remaining between them. The CDR3 protein is CAWIKDSYGYGYTF. In DNA, the CDR3 is TGTGCCTGGATTAAGGACAGTTACGGCTATGGCTACACCTTC.

The rearrangement links TRBV5-4 to TRBJ2-6; D remains ambiguous. Germline V gene sequence: CDR1 SGHNT, CDR2 YYREEE (reference sequence). The CDR3 spans 15 residues. Trimming left V 1 base short and J 1 base short, with 6 bases between. CDR3 DNA: TGTGCCAGCAGCTTGTCACAGTCTGGGGCCAACGTCCTGACTTTC. Amino acids: CASSLSQSGANVLTF.

This clonotype occurred a few times. The genes are TRBV6-5 and TRBJ2-2; D might be TRBD1 (7 bases). The V gene's germline CDR1 is MNHEY and CDR2 SVGAGI. This CDR3 comprises 17 residues. V lost 6 bases and J 4 bases, leaving 21 bases between the germline ends. CDR3 sequence reads: CASSPDRSPEGTGELFF. The CDR3 nucleotides read TGTGCCAGCAGCCCGGACAGGTCTCCGGAGGGCACCGGGGAGCTGTTTTTT.